A selection of T cell receptor beta chains follows, all from one sample in a study of blood T cell repertoires in COVID-19. Using immunoSEQ multiplex PCR, the repertoire was profiled, and TCRdb retains in-frame clones only, with some absent. The repertoire holds 100,000 to 130,000 clones, 90% to 95% seen once, with around 1.2% in the top ten. Sequencing was carried out using peripheral blood. The receptor set was obtained from a woman in her twenties or thirties with acute or convalescent COVID-19. Each CDR3 is given with its conserved first and last residue. Each record gives: V gene, J gene, clone size, D gene, CDR3 protein, CDR3 DNA. D genes are given only for firm matches. Not every row has a clone size; where given, it reads once, few, many or a size class.

V: TRBV19
J: TRBJ1-2
size: few
D: .
CDR3: CATRGWQGTNEGYTF
DNA: TGTGCCACCAGAGGGTGGCAGGGGACAAATGAGGGCTACACCTTC

V: TRBV11-3
J: TRBJ1-1
size: .
D: .
CDR3: CASSRFIGAEAFF
DNA: TGTGCCAGCAGCCGATTTATAGGAGCTGAAGCTTTCTTT

V: TRBV28
J: TRBJ2-1
size: .
D: TRBD1
CDR3: CASSLASGTGIYNEQFF
DNA: TGTGCCAGCAGTTTAGCATCCGGGACAGGGATCTACAATGAGCAGTTCTTC

V: TRBV29-1
J: TRBJ1-2
size: .
D: .
CDR3: CSVGVQGVGYTF
DNA: TGCAGCGTTGGAGTCCAGGGTGTTGGCTACACCTTC

V: TRBV4-1
J: TRBJ1-1
size: .
D: .
CDR3: CASSPKDGGDFSEAFF
DNA: TGCGCCAGCAGCCCGAAAGACGGGGGTGATTTCTCTGAAGCTTTCTTT

V: TRBV19
J: TRBJ1-1
size: .
D: .
CDR3: CASSFQMGSEAFF
DNA: TGTGCCAGTAGTTTTCAGATGGGCTCTGAAGCTTTCTTT

V: TRBV15
J: TRBJ2-1
size: .
D: .
CDR3: CATSRDLSPGSYNEQFF
DNA: TGTGCCACCAGCAGAGATCTATCCCCAGGCTCCTACAATGAGCAGTTCTTC

V: TRBV3-1/TRBV3-2
J: TRBJ1-4
size: .
D: .
CDR3: CASSLNGVNEKLFF
DNA: TGTGCCAGCAGCCTGAACGGGGTTAATGAAAAACTGTTTTTT

V: TRBV7-3
J: TRBJ2-7
size: once
D: .
CDR3: CASSLLPGDYEQYF
DNA: TGTGCCAGCAGCTTACTTCCGGGAGATTACGAGCAGTACTTC

V: TRBV7-2
J: TRBJ2-7
size: .
D: .
CDR3: CASSLDPAYEQYF
DNA: TGTGCCAGCAGCTTAGACCCGGCCTACGAGCAGTACTTC

V: TRBV6-5
J: TRBJ1-3
size: .
D: .
CDR3: CASTARGFTGNTIYF
DNA: TGTGCCAGCACCGCCAGGGGTTTCACTGGAAACACCATATATTTT

V: TRBV5-1
J: TRBJ2-5
size: .
D: .
CDR3: CASSFGTGGQETQYF
DNA: TGCGCCAGCAGCTTTGGAACGGGCGGGCAAGAGACCCAGTACTTC

V: TRBV11-3
J: TRBJ1-1
size: .
D: TRBD1
CDR3: CASSLVGPGGLNTEAFF
DNA: TGTGCCAGCAGCTTAGTCGGGCCAGGGGGCTTGAACACTGAAGCTTTCTTT

V: TRBV2
J: TRBJ2-1
size: .
D: TRBD1
CDR3: CASSDRVGDSPYNEQFF
DNA: TGTGCCAGCAGTGATCGAGTGGGGGACAGTCCCTACAATGAGCAGTTCTTC

V: TRBV7-9
J: TRBJ2-3
size: .
D: TRBD1
CDR3: CASSLGNRDRGTDTQYF
DNA: TGTGCCAGCAGCTTAGGGAACCGGGACAGGGGCACAGATACGCAGTATTTT

V: TRBV7-9
J: TRBJ1-2
size: .
D: .
CDR3: CASSLAGGGYGYTF
DNA: TGTGCCAGCAGCTTAGCGGGGGGTGGCTATGGCTACACCTTC

V: TRBV7-7
J: TRBJ1-3
size: .
D: .
CDR3: CASSLASGAGNTIYF
DNA: TGTGCCAGCAGCTTAGCCTCGGGAGCTGGAAACACCATATATTTT

V: TRBV27
J: TRBJ2-3
size: .
D: .
CDR3: CASRSGGRTDTQYF
DNA: TGTGCCAGCAGGAGCGGAGGACGCACAGATACGCAGTATTTT

V: TRBV28
J: TRBJ2-7
size: .
D: TRBD1
CDR3: CASGPGQTYYEQYF
DNA: TGTGCCAGCGGTCCGGGACAGACCTATTACGAGCAGTACTTC

V: TRBV9
J: TRBJ2-2
size: .
D: TRBD2
CDR3: CASSLRGGAGGELFF
DNA: TGTGCCAGCAGCTTACGCGGGGGGGCCGGCGGGGAGCTGTTTTTT

V: TRBV19
J: TRBJ1-2
size: .
D: .
CDR3: CASSISLWDTPMGDYGYTF
DNA: TGTGCCAGTAGTATTTCGCTCTGGGACACCCCAATGGGTGACTATGGCTACACCTTC

V: TRBV19
J: TRBJ1-5
size: .
D: .
CDR3: CASSTHRAALSNQPQHF
DNA: TGTGCCAGTAGTACTCACAGGGCAGCTCTTAGCAATCAGCCCCAGCATTTT

V: TRBV19
J: TRBJ2-7
size: few
D: .
CDR3: CASSIAGINEQYF
DNA: TGTGCCAGTAGTATAGCCGGGATCAACGAGCAGTACTTC

V: TRBV19
J: TRBJ2-3
size: .
D: TRBD2
CDR3: CASSIDRSSGREDTQYF
DNA: TGTGCCAGTAGTATAGATCGGTCTAGCGGGAGGGAAGATACGCAGTATTTT

V: TRBV19
J: TRBJ2-2
size: .
D: TRBD2
CDR3: CASSTLRGAREGYTGELFF
DNA: TGTGCCAGTAGTACCCTCCGAGGAGCGCGGGAGGGATACACCGGGGAGCTGTTTTTT

V: TRBV29-1
J: TRBJ2-3
size: .
D: .
CDR3: CSVEDGTDTQYF
DNA: TGCAGCGTTGAAGACGGGACAGATACGCAGTATTTT

V: TRBV11-3
J: TRBJ1-2
size: .
D: .
CDR3: CASSRGTTYYGYTF
DNA: TGTGCCAGCAGCCGTGGGACAACATACTATGGCTACACCTTC

V: TRBV16
J: TRBJ1-6
size: .
D: .
CDR3: CASSQLSSYNSPLHF
DNA: TGTGCCAGCAGCCAGTTGAGCTCCTATAATTCACCCCTCCACTTT

V: TRBV7-8
J: TRBJ2-7
size: .
D: TRBD1
CDR3: CASSVIDRVTYEQYF
DNA: TGTGCCAGCAGCGTAATTGACAGGGTAACCTACGAGCAGTACTTC

V: TRBV29-1
J: TRBJ2-1
size: .
D: .
CDR3: CSVVARDSYNEQFF
DNA: TGCAGCGTTGTAGCCAGGGATTCCTACAATGAGCAGTTCTTC

V: TRBV5-5
J: TRBJ1-5
size: .
D: TRBD1
CDR3: CASSLGTGYGQPQHF
DNA: TGTGCCAGCAGCTTGGGGACAGGGTACGGTCAGCCCCAGCATTTT

V: TRBV5-8
J: TRBJ1-2
size: .
D: .
CDR3: CASSLAWRVAAAVYTF
DNA: TGTGCCAGCAGCTTGGCCTGGCGGGTGGCAGCAGCGGTCTACACCTTC

V: TRBV30
J: TRBJ2-7
size: .
D: .
CDR3: CAWSVLGANSYEQYF
DNA: TGTGCCTGGAGTGTCTTAGGGGCGAACTCCTACGAGCAGTACTTC

V: TRBV7-3
J: TRBJ2-7
size: .
D: TRBD1
CDR3: CASSVQGQGVYEQYF
DNA: TGTGCCAGCAGCGTCCAGGGACAGGGAGTCTACGAGCAGTACTTC

V: TRBV27
J: TRBJ1-1
size: .
D: .
CDR3: CASSKTGTEAFF
DNA: TGTGCCAGCAGTAAGACTGGCACTGAAGCTTTCTTT

V: TRBV5-1
J: TRBJ2-1
size: .
D: .
CDR3: CASSLANEFQGVHFF
DNA: TGCGCCAGCAGCTTGGCCAATGAATTTCAGGGTGTGCACTTCTTC

V: TRBV10-3
J: TRBJ1-3
size: .
D: .
CDR3: CAIRGLQTGSGNTIYF
DNA: TGTGCCATCAGGGGTCTTCAGACAGGCTCTGGAAACACCATATATTTT

V: TRBV30
J: TRBJ2-3
size: once
D: TRBD1
CDR3: CAWNRQGPIDTQYF
DNA: TGTGCCTGGAACAGACAGGGGCCGATAGATACGCAGTATTTT

V: TRBV13
J: TRBJ2-1
size: few
D: .
CDR3: CASSRRSIDGQFF
DNA: TGTGCCAGCAGCAGACGGAGTATAGACGGGCAGTTCTTC

V: TRBV9
J: TRBJ1-2
size: .
D: TRBD1
CDR3: CASSVSGTGGDGYTF
DNA: TGTGCCAGCAGCGTTTCCGGGACAGGGGGTGATGGCTACACCTTC

V: TRBV5-4
J: TRBJ2-1
size: .
D: TRBD2
CDR3: CASSDEGRSGGTYNEQFF
DNA: TGTGCCAGCAGCGATGAAGGTCGGAGCGGGGGCACCTACAATGAGCAGTTCTTC

V: TRBV7-8
J: TRBJ2-5
size: .
D: TRBD1
CDR3: CATDDRVRETQYF
DNA: TGTGCCACAGATGACAGGGTGAGAGAGACCCAGTACTTC

V: TRBV7-9
J: TRBJ1-2
size: .
D: TRBD1
CDR3: CASSWRQGAGYTF
DNA: TGTGCCAGCAGCTGGCGACAGGGAGCGGGCTACACCTTC

V: TRBV28
J: TRBJ1-4
size: .
D: TRBD1
CDR3: CASSTPGTGANEKLFF
DNA: TGTGCCAGCAGTACCCCGGGGACAGGGGCAAATGAAAAACTGTTTTTT

V: TRBV10-2
J: TRBJ1-5
size: .
D: TRBD1
CDR3: CASSDRGHQPQHF
DNA: TGCGCCAGCAGTGACAGGGGGCATCAGCCCCAGCATTTT

V: TRBV5-1
J: TRBJ1-1
size: .
D: .
CDR3: CASSLEAGVTEAFF
DNA: TGCGCCAGCAGCTTGGAGGCAGGGGTCACTGAAGCTTTCTTT

V: TRBV30
J: TRBJ1-3
size: .
D: .
CDR3: CAWGRLVSSGNTIYF
DNA: TGTGCCTGGGGGCGTCTGGTGAGCTCTGGAAACACCATATATTTT

V: TRBV19
J: TRBJ2-7
size: once
D: .
CDR3: CASSIQLSTNSKQYF
DNA: TGTGCCAGTAGTATACAATTATCTACCAACTCTAAGCAGTACTTC